Listed below are T cell receptor beta chains from one sample, sequenced in a study of radiotherapy plus CTLA-4 blockade in lung cancer. Profiling relied on immunoSEQ multiplex PCR, and the TCRdb table lists in-frame clones only, not all of them. The profile shows about 77,000 clones, just under 75% of them singletons. The sample consisted of peripheral blood, taken from a patient treated with radiotherapy plus ipilimumab. These receptors all come from a human donor with non-small cell lung cancer whose response to radiotherapy plus ipilimumab could not be evaluated. The CDR3 runs from the conserved cysteine through the conserved F or W. Only some rows state a clone size, as once, few, many or a class for expanded clones.

>-|12|TRBV5-1
CASRQATYEQYF
>-|12|TRBV18
CASSGGEEPLHF
>-|17|TRBV27
CASNFGDSPLPHYAYTF
>few|11|TRBV11-2
CASSILFEQFF
>-|15|TRBV19
CASGTGGVTYNEQFF
>-|15|TRBV19
CASSPREGQGREAFF
>-|13|TRBV5-1
CASSQDMRETQYF
>-|14|TRBV7-2
CASGLPGYNRGYFF
>-|13|TRBV29-1
CSVVTSGSYEQYF
>few|16|TRBV4-1
CASSQGNPGTGHEQYF
>-|13|TRBV28
CASSHRVADTQYF
>-|11|TRBV21-1
CASSKRGGYTF
>few|15|TRBV5-1
CASSWTSGSIYEQYF
>-|14|TRBV30
CAYQGGNSGNTIYF
>-|13|TRBV9
CASSAGQAHGYTF
>-|15|TRBV27
CASWGRGWGNTEAFF
>-|14|TRBV28
CASSILRRNTEAFF
>-|15|TRBV29-1
CSVEVTRGGSNEQFF
>-|14|TRBV25-1
CASSPQNTTDTQYF
>-|14|TRBV19
CASKGSIGGTEAFF
>few|14|TRBV6-5
CASSSSGHPNTIYF
>once|18|TRBV2
CASSRTGGVISYNSPLHF
>-|18|TRBV4-2
CASSQEGTVSSGANVLTF
>few|13|TRBV5-4
CASSIQGLWEQYF
>-|16|TRBV9
CASSVASGGELETQYF
>-|17|TRBV12-2
CASRFKSGEYDKNIQYF
>-|15|TRBV19
CASSIRRGPNEKLFF
>-|14|TRBV7-3
CASSLGQANTEAFF
>-|14|TRBV27
CASSLTGGNYGYTF
>-|13|TRBV5-4
CASRERSSYEQYF
>-|10|TRBV6-5
CASSRYEQYF
>few|15|TRBV5-1
CASSPGLAGPNEQFF
>-|17|TRBV5-8
CASSLKLAGTGANVLTF
>-|15|TRBV23-1
CASRRDGPMNTEAFF
>-|16|TRBV6-6
CASSYLKGAGNEKLFF
>-|14|TRBV7-3
CASSLQGRADTQYF
>once|15|TRBV7-3
CASSPSGGGQETQYF
>-|14|TRBV9
CASSVAFSGETQYF
>-|14|TRBV5-4
CASSVGTTTGELFF
>-|15|TRBV5-6
CASSLDMGADYGYTF
>-|12|TRBV5-8
CASGEDSEGYTF
>-|15|TRBV7-2
CASSLVGGVEDTQYF
>-|13|TRBV5-1
CASRTDRGPESFF
>once|14|TRBV30
CAWSVFGEGSSSFF
>-|15|TRBV4-2
CASSQNEGDYNEQFF
>-|16|TRBV7-2
CASSLGQPSSGNTIYF
>-|16|TRBV2
CASSPPSGGVTDTQYF
>-|13|TRBV6-5
CASSYRGGEGYTF
>-|15|TRBV29-1
CSVDTDRSWGNEQFF
>-|14|TRBV5-1
CASSLSGSNTEAFF
>-|13|TRBV2
CASTARGQETQYF
>-|14|TRBV11-3
CASSLGLDTDTQYF
>-|15|TRBV11-2
CASSSQGSGNSPLHF
>-|16|TRBV7-2
CASSWTGGHSGNTIYF
>-|15|TRBV5-1
CASSLATGTNEKLFF